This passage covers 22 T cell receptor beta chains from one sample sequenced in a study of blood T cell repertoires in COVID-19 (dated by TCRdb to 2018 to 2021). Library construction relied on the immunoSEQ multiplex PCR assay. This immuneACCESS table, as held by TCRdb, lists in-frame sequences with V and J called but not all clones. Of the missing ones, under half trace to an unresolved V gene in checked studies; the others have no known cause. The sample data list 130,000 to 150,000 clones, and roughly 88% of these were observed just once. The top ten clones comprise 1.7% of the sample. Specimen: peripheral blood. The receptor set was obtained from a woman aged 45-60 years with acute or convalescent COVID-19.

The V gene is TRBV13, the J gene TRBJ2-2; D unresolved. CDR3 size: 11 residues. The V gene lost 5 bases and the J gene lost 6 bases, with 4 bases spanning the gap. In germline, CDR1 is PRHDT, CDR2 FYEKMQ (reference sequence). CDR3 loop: CASSPSGELFF. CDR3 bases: TGTGCCAGCAGCCCATCCGGGGAGCTGTTTTTT.

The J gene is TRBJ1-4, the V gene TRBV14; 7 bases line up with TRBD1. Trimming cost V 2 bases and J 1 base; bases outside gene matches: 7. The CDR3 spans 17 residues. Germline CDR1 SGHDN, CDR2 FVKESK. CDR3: CASSQRRGGGTNEKLFF. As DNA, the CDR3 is TGTGCCAGCAGCCAACGGAGAGGGGGCGGAACTAATGAAAAACTGTTTTTT.

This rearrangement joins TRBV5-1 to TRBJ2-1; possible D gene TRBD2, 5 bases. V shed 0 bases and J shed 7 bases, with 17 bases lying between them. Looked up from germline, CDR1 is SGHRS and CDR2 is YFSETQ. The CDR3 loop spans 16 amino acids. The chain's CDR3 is CASSLGGSPPLNEQFF. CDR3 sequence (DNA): TGCGCCAGCAGCTTGGGCGGGTCCCCTCCCTTGAATGAGCAGTTCTTC.

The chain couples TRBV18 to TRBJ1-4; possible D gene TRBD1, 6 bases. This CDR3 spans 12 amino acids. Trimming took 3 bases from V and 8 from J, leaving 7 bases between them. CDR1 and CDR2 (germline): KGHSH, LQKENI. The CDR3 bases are TGTGCCAGCTCACCCGACAGGGAAAAACTGTTTTTT. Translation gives CASSPDREKLFF.

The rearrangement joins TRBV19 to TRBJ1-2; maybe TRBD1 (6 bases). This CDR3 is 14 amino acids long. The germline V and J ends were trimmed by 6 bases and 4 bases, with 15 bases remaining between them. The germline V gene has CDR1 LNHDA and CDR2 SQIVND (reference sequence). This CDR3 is CASSDRTLGYGYTF. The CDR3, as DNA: TGTGCCAGTAGCGACAGGACCTTAGGCTATGGCTACACCTTC.

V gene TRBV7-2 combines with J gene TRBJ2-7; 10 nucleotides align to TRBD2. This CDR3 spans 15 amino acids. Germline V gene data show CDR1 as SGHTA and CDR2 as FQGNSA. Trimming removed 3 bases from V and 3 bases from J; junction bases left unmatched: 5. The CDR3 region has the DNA TGTGCCAGCAGCTTCCCTGGGACTAGCGTCTACGAGCAGTACTTC. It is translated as CASSFPGTSVYEQYF.

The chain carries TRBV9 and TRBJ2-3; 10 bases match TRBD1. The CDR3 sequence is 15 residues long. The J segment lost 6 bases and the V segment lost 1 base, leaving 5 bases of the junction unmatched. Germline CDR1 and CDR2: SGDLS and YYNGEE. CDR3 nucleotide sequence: TGTGCCAGCAGCGTACGACAGGGGGCAACTGATACGCAGTATTTT. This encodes CASSVRQGATDTQYF.

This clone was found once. The CDR3 loop is CASSPRSTGDYGYTF. For the CDR3, the DNA is TGTGCCAGCTCACCACGATCAACAGGGGACTATGGCTACACCTTC. The rearrangement uses TRBV18 and TRBJ1-2; 7 bases match TRBD1. This CDR3 is built from 15 residues. The germline V gene encodes CDR1 KGHSH and CDR2 LQKENI. V lost 1 base, J lost 3 bases, and 5 bases stayed unmatched.

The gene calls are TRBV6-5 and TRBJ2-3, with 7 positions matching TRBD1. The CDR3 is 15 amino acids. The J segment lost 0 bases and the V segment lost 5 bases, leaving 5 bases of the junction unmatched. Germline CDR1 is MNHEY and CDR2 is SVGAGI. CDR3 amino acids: CASSTTGISTDTQYF. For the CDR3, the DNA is TGTGCCAGCAGTACGACAGGGATCAGCACAGATACGCAGTATTTT.

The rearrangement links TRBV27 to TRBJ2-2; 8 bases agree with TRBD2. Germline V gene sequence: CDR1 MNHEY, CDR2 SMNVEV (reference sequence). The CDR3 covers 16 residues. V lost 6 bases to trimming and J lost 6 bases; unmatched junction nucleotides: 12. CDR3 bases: TGTGCCAGCAGCATTGCGGGGGGAAGGCTCTCCGGGGAGCTGTTTTTT. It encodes CASSIAGGRLSGELFF.

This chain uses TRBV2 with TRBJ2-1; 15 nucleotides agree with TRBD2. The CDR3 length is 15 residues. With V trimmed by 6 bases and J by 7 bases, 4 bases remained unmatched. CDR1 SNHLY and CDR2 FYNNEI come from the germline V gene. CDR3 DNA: TGTGCCAGCAGGGGGACTAGCGGGAGGAGGAATGAGCAGTTCTTC. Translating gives CASRGTSGRRNEQFF.

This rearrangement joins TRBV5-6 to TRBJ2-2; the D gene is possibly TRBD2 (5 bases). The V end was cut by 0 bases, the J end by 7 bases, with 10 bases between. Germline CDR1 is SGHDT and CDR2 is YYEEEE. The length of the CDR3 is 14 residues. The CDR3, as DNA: TGTGCCAGCAGCTTGGGTCTAGCTGACGGGGAGCTGTTTTTT. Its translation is CASSLGLADGELFF.

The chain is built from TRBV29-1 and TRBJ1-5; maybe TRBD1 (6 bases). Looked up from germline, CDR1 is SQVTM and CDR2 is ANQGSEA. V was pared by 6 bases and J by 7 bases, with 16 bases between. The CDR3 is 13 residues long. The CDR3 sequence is CSVGQGPYQPQHF. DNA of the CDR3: TGCAGCGTAGGGCAGGGGCCTTACCAGCCCCAGCATTTT.

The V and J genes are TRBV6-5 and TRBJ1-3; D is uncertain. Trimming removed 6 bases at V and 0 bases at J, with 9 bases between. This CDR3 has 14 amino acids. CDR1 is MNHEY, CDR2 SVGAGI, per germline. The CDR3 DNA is TGTGCCAGCAGAGACACGAGCTCTGGAAACACCATATATTTT. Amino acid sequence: CASRDTSSGNTIYF.

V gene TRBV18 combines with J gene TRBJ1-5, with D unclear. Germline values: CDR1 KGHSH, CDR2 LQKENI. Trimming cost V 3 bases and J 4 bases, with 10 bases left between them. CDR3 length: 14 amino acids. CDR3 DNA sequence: TGTGCCAGCTCACCGGGCCAGGTTAATCAGCCCCAGCATTTT. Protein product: CASSPGQVNQPQHF.

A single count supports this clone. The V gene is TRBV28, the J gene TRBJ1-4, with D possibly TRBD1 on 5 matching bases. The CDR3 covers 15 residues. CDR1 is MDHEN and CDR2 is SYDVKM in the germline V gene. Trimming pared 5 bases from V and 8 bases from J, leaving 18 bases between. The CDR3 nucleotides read TGTGCCAGCAGTCATGGTGGCAGGGCAGGGGAAAAACTGTTTTTT. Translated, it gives CASSHGGRAGEKLFF.

In nucleotides, the CDR3 is TGTGCCAGCAGCCAAGTCGAGGGCAATCAGCCCCAGCATTTT. Protein product: CASSQVEGNQPQHF. This chain links TRBV14 with TRBJ1-5, with D unresolved. CDR1 is SGHDN and CDR2 is FVKESK in the germline V gene. With 1 base removed from V and 2 bases from J, the gap between germline ends came to 6 bases. The CDR3 is 14 amino acids.

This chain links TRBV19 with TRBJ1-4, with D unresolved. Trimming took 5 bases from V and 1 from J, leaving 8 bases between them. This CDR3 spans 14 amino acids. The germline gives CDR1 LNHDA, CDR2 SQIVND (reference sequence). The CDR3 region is CASSFAGTNEKLFF. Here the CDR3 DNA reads TGTGCCAGTAGTTTTGCGGGAACTAATGAAAAACTGTTTTTT.

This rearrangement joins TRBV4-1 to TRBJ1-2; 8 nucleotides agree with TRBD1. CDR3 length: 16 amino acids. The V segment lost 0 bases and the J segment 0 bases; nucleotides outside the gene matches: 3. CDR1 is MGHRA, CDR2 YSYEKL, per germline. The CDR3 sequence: CASSQDRDRSNYGYTF. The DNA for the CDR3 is TGCGCCAGCAGCCAAGATCGGGACAGGTCTAACTATGGCTACACCTTC.

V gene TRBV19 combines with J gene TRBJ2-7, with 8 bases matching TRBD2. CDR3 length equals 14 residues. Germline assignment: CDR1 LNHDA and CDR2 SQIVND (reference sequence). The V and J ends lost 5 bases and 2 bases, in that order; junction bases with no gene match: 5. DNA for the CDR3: TGTGCCAGTAGTGGTGCGGGGGGAGCCTACGAGCAGTACTTC. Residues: CASSGAGGAYEQYF.

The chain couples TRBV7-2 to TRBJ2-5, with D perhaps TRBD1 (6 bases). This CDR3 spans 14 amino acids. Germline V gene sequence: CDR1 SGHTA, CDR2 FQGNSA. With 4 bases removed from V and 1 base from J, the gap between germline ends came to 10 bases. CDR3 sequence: CASSSGTLQETQYF. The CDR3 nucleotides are TGTGCCAGCAGCTCCGGGACACTCCAAGAGACCCAGTACTTC.

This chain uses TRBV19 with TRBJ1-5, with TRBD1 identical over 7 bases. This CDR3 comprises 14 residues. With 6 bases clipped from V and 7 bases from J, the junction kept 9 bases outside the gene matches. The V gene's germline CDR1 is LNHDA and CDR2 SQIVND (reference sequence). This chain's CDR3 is CASSISAGGQPQHF. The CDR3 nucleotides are TGTGCCAGTAGCATTTCGGCAGGGGGGCAGCCCCAGCATTTT.